The next 28 T cell receptor beta chains were all read from a single sample in a study of cytomegalovirus exposure and HLA in healthy donors. Researchers ran the PCR with 60 Vbeta and 13 Jbeta primers. Here immunoSEQ multiplex PCR was the method, and the copy in TCRdb shows in-frame clones only, minus some. The sample consists of hundreds of thousands of clones, under 80% of them appearing once. Sequenced sample: PBMCs. These receptors originate from a girl aged 2 to 9 in good health and CMV-seronegative.

The CDR3 reads CASSDAGKNTQYF. In DNA form, the CDR3 reads TGCGCCAGCAGTGATGCGGGGAAGAATACGCAGTATTTT. The V and J genes are TRBV10-1 and TRBJ2-3; D might be TRBD2 (6 bases). V was shortened by 3 bases and J by 7 bases, with 11 bases between the two germline ends. Germline V gene lookup returns CDR1 WNHNN and CDR2 SYGVQD (reference sequence). This CDR3 has 13 residues.

The gene calls are TRBV6-5 and TRBJ1-2; 7 nucleotides line up with TRBD1. Germline lookup yields CDR1 MNHEY and CDR2 SVGAGI. The V segment lost 6 bases and the J segment 4 bases; nucleotides outside the gene matches: 11. This CDR3 has 15 residues. The CDR3 region has the DNA TGTGCCAGCAGCTACGGGGGACAGCATACCTATGGCTACACCTTC. Residues: CASSYGGQHTYGYTF.

This clone has only a few counts. Other DNA sequences within the sample encode an identical CDR3. V and J are TRBV5-1 and TRBJ2-7, with unresolved D. The CDR3 runs to 12 residues. Germline CDR1 reads SGHRS; CDR2 reads YFSETQ. The V end was cut by 0 bases, the J end by 4 bases, with 5 bases between. For the CDR3, the DNA is TGCGCCAGCAGCTTGGACAGATACGAGCAGTACTTC. As protein: CASSLDRYEQYF.

This chain joins TRBV7-6 and TRBJ2-7; 9 positions agree with TRBD2. Per the germline V gene, CDR1 is SGHVS and CDR2 is FNYEAQ. J lost 1 base, V lost 5 bases, and 9 bases had no gene match. The CDR3 has 16 amino acids. For the CDR3, the DNA is TGTGCCAGCAGCCGTTTAGCGGGAGATAGATCCTACGAGCAGTACTTC. It translates to CASSRLAGDRSYEQYF. The full variable domain, with the rest looked up from reference TRBV7-6 and TRBJ2-7, is GAGVSQSPRYKVTKRGQDVALRCDPISGHVSLYWYRQALGQGPEFLTYFNYEAQQDKSGLPNDRFSAERPEGSISTLTIQRTEQRDSAMYRCASSRLAGDRSYEQYFGPGTRLTVT.

The V gene is TRBV29-1, the J gene TRBJ2-3; no clear D gene. CDR1 is SQVTM, CDR2 ANQGSEA, per germline. This CDR3 is 12 amino acids long. Trimming took 4 bases from V and 1 from J, leaving 6 bases between them. The CDR3 sequence: CSVGRGTDTQYF. The CDR3 DNA is TGCAGCGTTGGTCGGGGCACAGATACGCAGTATTTT.

The chain recombines TRBV4-2 with TRBJ2-1; D might be TRBD2 (6 bases). The V gene's germline CDR1 is LGHNA and CDR2 YNFKEQ. Trimming left V 0 bases short and J 6 bases short, with 18 bases between. This CDR3 has 17 residues. DNA of the CDR3: TGTGCCAGCAGCCAAGAACTAGCACTATCCTTTGGCAATGAGCAGTTCTTC. As protein: CASSQELALSFGNEQFF.

The rearrangement uses TRBV6-6 and TRBJ2-7; tentative D call: TRBD2 (6 bases). The CDR3 loop spans 14 amino acids. Trimming shortened V by 6 bases and J by 1 base, and 13 bases separated the two germline ends. CDR1 is MNHNY and CDR2 is SVGAGI in the germline V gene (reference sequence). The CDR3 region is CASRRGGASYEQYF. DNA of the CDR3: TGTGCCAGCAGGCGGGGCGGGGCTTCCTACGAGCAGTACTTC.

V gene TRBV30 combines with J gene TRBJ2-2; the match to TRBD1 covers 11 bases. The germline V gene encodes CDR1 GTSNPN and CDR2 SVGIG (reference sequence). The J segment lost 5 bases and the V segment lost 3 bases, leaving 5 bases of the junction unmatched. The CDR3 is 15 residues long. The CDR3: CAWRDGTGGTGELFF. The CDR3 DNA is TGTGCCTGGAGGGACGGGACAGGGGGAACCGGGGAGCTGTTTTTT. Together with reference TRBV30 and TRBJ2-2, the CDR3 gives the full variable domain: SQTIHQWPATLVQPVGSPLSLECTVEGTSNPNLYWYRQAAGRGLQLLFYSVGIGQISSEVPQNLSASRPQDRQFILSSKKLLLSDSGFYLCAWRDGTGGTGELFFGEGSRLTVL.

The chain is built from TRBV27 and TRBJ2-3, with 8 bases matching TRBD2. V gave up 9 bases and J gave up 4 bases; unmatched junction bases: 9. CDR3 size: 14 residues. Per the germline V gene, CDR1 is MNHEY and CDR2 is SMNVEV (reference sequence). The CDR3 DNA reads as TGTGCCAGTTTAGCCGGGGGGGCCTCAGATACGCAGTATTTT. This translates into CASLAGGASDTQYF.

The rearrangement links TRBV11-2 to TRBJ1-2, with D possibly matching TRBD1 (5 bases). CDR3 length: 17 residues. Between the trimmed V and J ends, which lost 5 bases and 0 bases, there was a span of 19 bases. Germline values: CDR1 SGHAT, CDR2 FQNNGV. The CDR3 nucleotides read TGTGCCAGCAGCCGACAGCCAAACCATAGAACTAACTATGGCTACACCTTC. As protein: CASSRQPNHRTNYGYTF.

The chain links TRBV12-1 to TRBJ1-1; TRBD1, the D gene given by the table, was not confirmed from the DNA. TRBV12-1 is classified as a pseudogene. The CDR3 loop spans 14 amino acids. In DNA form, the CDR3 reads TGTGCCAGCAGCTTGAAGGTGGGGGCCCCTGAAGCTTTCTTT. Translating it yields CASSLKVGAPEAFF.

This sequence joins TRBV5-4 and TRBJ2-7; a weak D match, TRBD2 (6 bases). V lost 0 bases and J 7 bases, leaving 14 bases between the germline ends. The CDR3 extends over 14 amino acids. Germline V gene lookup returns CDR1 SGHNT and CDR2 YYREEE (reference sequence). The CDR3 loop is CASSLAGGLPEQYF. Here the CDR3 DNA reads TGTGCCAGCAGCTTGGCCGGGGGACTCCCTGAGCAGTACTTC.

This rearrangement joins TRBV5-4 to TRBJ1-3; 8 bases line up with TRBD1. V lost 1 base, J lost 5 bases, and 5 bases stayed unmatched. The germline gives CDR1 SGHNT, CDR2 YYREEE (reference sequence). This CDR3 has 15 residues. The CDR3 bases are TGTGCCAGCAGCTTGAAGGGACAGGCAAGAAACACCATATATTTT. As protein: CASSLKGQARNTIYF.

The V gene is TRBV4-1, the J gene TRBJ1-4, with 9 bases identical to TRBD1. The CDR3 length is 17 residues. The J segment lost 8 bases and the V segment lost 3 bases, leaving 13 bases of the junction unmatched. Germline CDR1 is MGHRA and CDR2 is YSYEKL. CDR3 in DNA: TGCGCCAGCAGCCAGGGACAGGGTCGAATGATGAGGGAAAAACTGTTTTTT. This encodes CASSQGQGRMMREKLFF.

This clone was seen just once. The same CDR3 also results from other DNA sequences found in this sample. The chain employs TRBV4-2 and TRBJ2-5, with TRBD1 as a possible D gene (6 bases). Germline lookup yields CDR1 LGHNA and CDR2 YNFKEQ. V was clipped by 0 bases and J by 5 bases, with 22 bases between them. There are 18 residues in the CDR3. DNA for the CDR3: TGTGCCAGCAGCCAAGATTCAACGACAGGTACACCCCAGGAGACCCAGTACTTC. Encoded protein: CASSQDSTTGTPQETQYF.

The rearrangement links TRBV18 to TRBJ1-2; possibly TRBD1 for D (6 bases). Trimming took off 8 bases at V and 2 bases at J, with 12 bases between the two ends. CDR1 is KGHSH, CDR2 LQKENI, per germline. This CDR3 is 13 amino acids long. CDR3 in DNA: TGTGCCAGCACCCGGGACACCAACTATGGCTACACCTTC. Protein: CASTRDTNYGYTF.

This chain joins TRBV5-4 and TRBJ2-5; 8 bases are shared with TRBD1. Germline V gene data show CDR1 as SGHNT and CDR2 as YYREEE (reference sequence). There are 15 residues in the CDR3. V dropped 4 bases and J dropped 3; count of bases not matched to a gene: 8. DNA for the CDR3: TGTGCCAGCAGCCCTTTCCGGGACAGGAAAGAGACCCAGTACTTC. Translation gives CASSPFRDRKETQYF.

The chain uses TRBV10-3 and TRBJ2-7; 10 bases align to TRBD1. The CDR3 spans 15 residues. The V segment lost 6 bases and the J segment 4 bases; nucleotides outside the gene matches: 9. CDR1 and CDR2 from the germline V gene are ENHRY and SYGVKD. The CDR3 coding sequence is TGTGCCATCAGCGGGGAGGGACAGGGGTTATACGAGCAGTACTTC. Translated: CAISGEGQGLYEQYF.

The chain uses TRBV11-3 and TRBJ2-1; TRBD1 aligns across 9 bases. After removal of 4 bases from V and 10 bases from J, the junction contained 11 bases not matched to a gene. CDR1 is SGHNT, CDR2 YENEEA, per germline. CDR3 size: 15 residues. The CDR3 region is CASSSRTGAQGEQFF. In DNA form, the CDR3 reads TGTGCCAGCAGCTCCCGGACAGGGGCTCAGGGGGAGCAGTTCTTC.

V usage is TRBV7-9 and J usage is TRBJ2-2; D unclear. V was pared by 3 bases and J by 2 bases, with 7 bases between. Per the germline V gene, CDR1 is SEHNR and CDR2 is FQNEAQ (reference sequence). CDR3 size: 14 residues. The CDR3 protein is CASSFVPNTGELFF. The DNA for the CDR3 is TGTGCCAGCAGCTTTGTCCCAAACACCGGGGAGCTGTTTTTT.

The genes are TRBV14 and TRBJ2-7; no firm D call. Looked up from germline, CDR1 is SGHDN and CDR2 is FVKESK. The CDR3 is 17 residues long. V was shortened by 0 bases and J by 2 bases, with 17 bases between the two germline ends. The chain's CDR3 is CASSQDYPVGRTYEQYF. CDR3 nucleotide sequence: TGTGCCAGCAGCCAAGATTACCCAGTGGGCAGAACCTACGAGCAGTACTTC.

The V and J genes are TRBV7-2 and TRBJ2-3; 7 bases match TRBD2. Per the germline V gene, CDR1 is SGHTA and CDR2 is FQGNSA. With 2 bases clipped from V and 2 bases from J, the junction kept 4 bases outside the gene matches. The CDR3 is made up of 15 amino acids. The CDR3 nucleotides are TGTGCCAGCAGCTTAATGAGCGGGATCACAGATACGCAGTATTTT. Encoded protein: CASSLMSGITDTQYF.

V is TRBV5-1 and J is TRBJ2-7; TRBD1 is a possible D gene (5 bases). CDR1 is SGHRS and CDR2 is YFSETQ in the germline V gene. This CDR3 has 13 residues. Trimming shortened V by 2 bases and J by 5 bases, and 11 bases separated the two germline ends. CDR3 region: CASSLRRADEQYF. The DNA for the CDR3 is TGCGCCAGCAGCTTACGCAGGGCGGACGAGCAGTACTTC.

J is TRBJ1-5 and V is TRBV27; a weak D match, TRBD1 (6 bases). This CDR3 region has 14 residues. V was clipped by 2 bases and J by 1 base, with 6 bases between them. CDR1 is MNHEY and CDR2 is SMNVEV in the germline V gene (reference sequence). The CDR3: CASSLRGSNQPQHF. The CDR3 DNA follows: TGTGCCAGCAGTTTAAGGGGGAGCAATCAGCCCCAGCATTTT.

The sample holds one count of this clone. The chain's CDR3 is CASSTGNTEAFF. CDR3 in DNA: TGTGCCAGCAGCACAGGTAACACTGAAGCTTTCTTT. The V call is TRBV27, the J call TRBJ1-1; tentative D call: TRBD1 (5 bases). V shed 6 bases and J shed 2 bases, with 7 bases lying between them. This CDR3 has 12 residues. The germline CDR1 and CDR2 sequences are MNHEY and SMNVEV (reference sequence).

The chain joins TRBV5-4 to TRBJ2-4, with 9 bases identical to TRBD1. V lost 5 bases, J lost 5 bases, and 5 bases stayed unmatched. The CDR3 is 14 residues long. Looked up from germline, CDR1 is SGHNT and CDR2 is YYREEE (reference sequence). CDR3 residues: CASSWTGEQNIQYF. The CDR3 DNA follows: TGTGCCAGCAGTTGGACAGGGGAGCAAAACATTCAGTACTTC.

The J gene is TRBJ1-1, the V gene TRBV30; 8 bases fit TRBD1. This CDR3 region has 12 residues. V trimming: 2 bases; J trimming: 4 bases; junction bases outside the gene matches: 0. Per the germline V gene, CDR1 is GTSNPN and CDR2 is SVGIG (reference sequence). The CDR3 DNA reads TGTGCCTGGAGTACAGGGGGCACTGAAGCTTTCTTT. It yields the protein CAWSTGGTEAFF.

The chain combines TRBV11-2 with TRBJ1-2; the D is unclear. With 4 bases removed from V and 1 base from J, the gap between germline ends came to 10 bases. The germline CDR1 and CDR2 sequences are SGHAT and FQNNGV. The CDR3 length is 14 residues. CDR3 nucleotide sequence: TGTGCCAGCAGCTCGGCAGGAGGTAACTATGGCTACACCTTC. It is translated as CASSSAGGNYGYTF.